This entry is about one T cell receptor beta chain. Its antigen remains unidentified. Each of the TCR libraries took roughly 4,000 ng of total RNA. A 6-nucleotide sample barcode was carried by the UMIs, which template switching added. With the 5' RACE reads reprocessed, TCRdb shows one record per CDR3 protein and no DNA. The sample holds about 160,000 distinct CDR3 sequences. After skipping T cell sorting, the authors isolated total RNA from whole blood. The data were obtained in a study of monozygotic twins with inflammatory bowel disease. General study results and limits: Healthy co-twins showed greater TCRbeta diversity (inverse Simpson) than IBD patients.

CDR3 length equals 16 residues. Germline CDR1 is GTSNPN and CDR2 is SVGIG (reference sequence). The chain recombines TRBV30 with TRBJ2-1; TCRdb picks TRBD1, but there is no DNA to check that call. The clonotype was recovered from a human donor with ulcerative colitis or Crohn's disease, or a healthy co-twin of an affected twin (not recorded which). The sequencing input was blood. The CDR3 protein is CAWGGIGTGRRNEQFF.